A single sample is the source of the 5 T cell receptor beta chains below, sequenced in a study of cytomegalovirus exposure and HLA in healthy donors. The table came from immunoSEQ multiplex PCR; TCRdb's copy has only in-frame clones and leaves some out. The sample has more than 55,000 clones; 89% are singletons. Source material: PBMCs. Receptors were obtained from a woman younger than 35 in good health and CMV-seronegative.

V gene TRBV6-1 combines with J gene TRBJ1-5; D may be TRBD1 (5 bases). V was pared by 6 bases and J by 4 bases, with 13 bases between. The CDR3 totals 14 residues. Germline V gene data show CDR1 as MNHNS and CDR2 as SASEGT. CDR3 in DNA: TGTGCCAGCAGAGCAGGACACACAAATCAGCCCCAGCATTTT. It translates to CASRAGHTNQPQHF.

This chain connects TRBV5-1 to TRBJ2-7; 9 positions agree with TRBD1. This CDR3 is built from 13 residues. Germline V gives CDR1 SGHRS, CDR2 YFSETQ. The V and J ends lost 3 bases and 7 bases, in that order; junction bases with no gene match: 5. CDR3 in DNA: TGCGCCAGCAGCTCGGGACAGGGAGGGGAGCAGTACTTC. This translates into CASSSGQGGEQYF.

The rearrangement uses TRBV30 and TRBJ2-3; TRBD2 matches 10 bases. This CDR3 comprises 14 residues. V gave up 2 bases and J gave up 4 bases; unmatched junction bases: 3. Germline CDR1 reads GTSNPN; CDR2 reads SVGIG (reference sequence). In DNA, the CDR3 is TGTGCCTGGAGTACGGGACTAGCGTCAGATACGCAGTATTTT. Its translation is CAWSTGLASDTQYF.

The chain recombines TRBV4-1 with TRBJ1-1; perhaps TRBD1 as D (5 bases). Trimming left V 0 bases short and J 7 bases short, with 12 bases between. Germline values: CDR1 MGHRA, CDR2 YSYEKL. CDR3 length equals 14 residues. The CDR3 loop reads CASSQDSGGIEAFF. The CDR3, as DNA: TGCGCCAGCAGCCAAGATAGCGGGGGAATTGAAGCTTTCTTT.

The gene calls are TRBV19 and TRBJ2-7, with TRBD1 matching 7 bases. The CDR3 is 13 amino acids. V was clipped by 5 bases and J by 9 bases; unmatched bases: 10. Looked up from germline, CDR1 is LNHDA and CDR2 is SQIVND (reference sequence). DNA for the CDR3: TGTGCCAGTAGTGCCGACAGGGAAAATGGGCAGTACTTC. It translates to CASSADRENGQYF.